The 29 T cell receptor beta chains presented below share a single source sample, sequenced in a study of blood T cells in healthy people across ages. For the second PCR, which ran for about 6 to 11 cycles, a sample-barcoded 5' primer and a J-beta primer mix were used. TCRdb fed the 5' RACE reads into MiXCR, producing one record per CDR3 protein. The top ten clones hold more than 3% of a sample with hundreds of thousands of distinct CDR3 sequences, more than 20% of them seen once. Sequencing was performed on blood. The receptors stem from a man aged 70-80 years in good health.

The chain has TRBV29-1 and TRBJ2-5; D perhaps matches TRBD1 (6 bases). There are 11 residues in the CDR3. CDR1 and CDR2 (germline): SQVTM, ANQGSEA. Deletions cut 7 bases from V and 5 bases from J, with 11 bases between. The chain's CDR3 is CSAGTLETQYF. DNA of the CDR3: TGCAGCGCCGGGACACTGGAGACCCAGTACTTC.

This clonotype was seen a few times. The chain combines TRBV5-5 with TRBJ2-1, with TRBD2 matching 13 bases. The length of the CDR3 is 19 residues. V trimming: 4 bases; J trimming: 4 bases; junction bases outside the gene matches: 14. Germline V gives CDR1 SGHKS, CDR2 YYEKEE (reference sequence). The CDR3 sequence is CASSNRGSPGLAGYNEQFF. CDR3 DNA: TGTGCCAGCAGCAACCGGGGCTCGCCGGGACTAGCGGGATACAATGAGCAGTTCTTC.

V usage is TRBV7-2 and J usage is TRBJ2-7, with 9 bases aligning to TRBD1. CDR1 and CDR2 from the germline V gene are SGHTA and FQGNSA. CDR3 length: 14 residues. Trimming cost V 4 bases and J 5 bases; bases outside gene matches: 6. DNA for the CDR3: TGTGCCAGCAGCTCCCCGGGACAGGGTGACGAGCAGTACTTC. It specifies CASSSPGQGDEQYF.

This clonotype has just a few counts. An end of the junction differs from the germline gene, which may be a read error. The chain uses TRBV7-2 and TRBJ2-4, with D perhaps TRBD1 (6 bases). From germline, CDR1 is SGHTA and CDR2 FQGNSA. CDR3 size: 13 residues. CDR3 bases: TGTGTCAGCAGCCCACGGACAGAAAACATTCAGTACTTC. Its translation: CVSSPRTENIQYF. The variable domain in full, with the rest retrieved from reference TRBV7-2 and TRBJ2-4, is GAGVSQSPSNKVTEKGKDVELRCDPISGHTALYWYRQSLGQGLEFLIYFQGNSAPDKSGLPSDRFSAERTGGSVSTLTIQRTQQEDSAVYLCVSSPRTENIQYFGAGTRLSVL.

This clonotype was found a few times. V and J are TRBV9 and TRBJ1-4, with D possibly TRBD1 on 6 matching bases. The CDR3 is made up of 15 amino acids. The V end lost 2 bases, the J end lost 5 bases, and 13 bases lay between the germline ends. Germline V gene lookup returns CDR1 SGDLS and CDR2 YYNGEE. The CDR3 protein is CASSVGTQNNEKLFF. Written as DNA, the CDR3 is TGTGCCAGCAGCGTCGGGACACAAAACAATGAAAAACTGTTTTTT.

This clonotype was recorded at least ten times. J is TRBJ2-5 and V is TRBV28, with 7 nucleotides matching TRBD1. J gave up 4 bases and V 2 bases, and 4 bases lay outside the gene matches. The CDR3 covers 14 residues. Germline V lookup: CDR1 MDHEN, CDR2 SYDVKM. Written as DNA, the CDR3 is TGTGCCAGCAGTTTACCGACAGGGACAGAGACCCAGTACTTC. Residues: CASSLPTGTETQYF.

This clonotype was counted ten times or more. V and J are TRBV28 and TRBJ2-2; D is undetermined. V was cut by 5 bases and J by 9 bases, with 10 bases left in between. The length of the CDR3 is 12 residues. Looked up from germline, CDR1 is MDHEN and CDR2 is SYDVKM. For the CDR3, the DNA is TGTGCCAGCAGTGACAATAGCAGGGAGCTGTTTTTT. This translates into CASSDNSRELFF.

The sample holds a few counts of this clonotype. The chain employs TRBV12-3 or TRBV12-4 and TRBJ2-3; 14 bases fit TRBD2. CDR3 length: 17 amino acids. J lost 6 bases, V lost 5 bases, and 10 bases had no gene match. CDR3 bases: TGTGCCAGCAGTAATCCGGGACTAGCGGGAGTTGGCGATACGCAGTATTTT. Translated: CASSNPGLAGVGDTQYF.

The gene calls are TRBV29-1 and TRBJ2-7, with D possibly being TRBD2 (6 bases). The CDR3 sequence is 13 residues long. The germline V gene encodes CDR1 SQVTM and CDR2 ANQGSEA. V was clipped by 5 bases and J by 4 bases, with 15 bases between them. The CDR3 coding sequence is TGCAGCGTTCTGAGCGGGCATGCTTACGAGCAGTACTTC. Its translation: CSVLSGHAYEQYF.

The chain joins TRBV20-1 to TRBJ1-2; D gene ambiguous. In germline, CDR1 is DFQATT, CDR2 SNEGSKA (reference sequence). The CDR3 covers 12 residues. V was pared by 6 bases and J by 4 bases, with 12 bases between. In DNA, the CDR3 is TGCAGTGCCCCGGGCCCTCGCTATGGCTACACCTTC. Translated: CSAPGPRYGYTF.

This clonotype was counted between two and nine times. CDR3: CSANGRVGYEQYF. CDR3 bases: TGCAGTGCTAATGGTAGGGTCGGGTACGAGCAGTACTTC. This chain joins TRBV20-1 and TRBJ2-7, with unresolved D. Between the trimmed V and J ends, which lost 4 bases and 4 bases, there was a span of 14 bases. Looked up from germline, CDR1 is DFQATT and CDR2 is SNEGSKA (reference sequence). This CDR3 spans 13 amino acids.

This clonotype was seen only a few times. As DNA, the CDR3 is TGTGCCAGCAGCTTCCGAGGTGACAAGAACACCGGGGAGCTGTTTTTT. Translated, it gives CASSFRGDKNTGELFF. The chain has TRBV11-2 and TRBJ2-2; D unresolved. Germline assignment: CDR1 SGHAT and CDR2 FQNNGV. The CDR3 totals 16 residues. Trimming left V 3 bases short and J 1 base short, with 12 bases between.

The rearrangement uses TRBV7-2 and TRBJ2-5; D is possibly TRBD2 (5 bases). Germline lookup yields CDR1 SGHTA and CDR2 FQGNSA. V was cut by 5 bases and J by 1 base, with 14 bases left in between. This CDR3 has 15 amino acids. The CDR3 bases are TGTGCCAGCAGCCGGGTGAGCGGATCCCAAGAGACCCAGTACTTC. This gives the protein CASSRVSGSQETQYF.

The table lists this clonotype with a few counts. The chain combines TRBV11-2 with TRBJ1-1, with D perhaps matching TRBD1 (5 bases). Germline V gives CDR1 SGHAT, CDR2 FQNNGV. Trimming left V 0 bases short and J 0 bases short, with 8 bases between. This CDR3 comprises 15 residues. CDR3 coding DNA: TGTGCCAGCAGCTTAGAGGGGGTCATGAACACTGAAGCTTTCTTT. Protein sequence: CASSLEGVMNTEAFF.

This clonotype was counted between two and nine times. The junction differs from germline at one of its ends, possibly a read error. The chain combines TRBV3-1 with TRBJ2-3; no clear D. The germline V gene encodes CDR1 LGHDT and CDR2 YNNKEL (reference sequence). The CDR3 contains 13 residues. CDR3 bases: TGTACCAGCAGCCAAGAGTCAGGAGATACGCAGTATTTT. Protein product: CTSSQESGDTQYF.

In its sample, this clonotype was seen many times. This CDR3 reads CASSPGGGMNIQYF. The CDR3 nucleotides are TGTGCCAGCAGCCCAGGTGGGGGAATGAACATTCAGTACTTC. The V gene is TRBV3-1, the J gene TRBJ2-4; D possibly matches TRBD1 or TRBD2 (5 bases each). This CDR3 spans 14 amino acids. V was pared by 4 bases and J by 7 bases, with 14 bases between. Germline lookup yields CDR1 LGHDT and CDR2 YNNKEL (reference sequence).

Remarks on this clonotype: The CDR3 does not close with the conserved phenylalanine or tryptophan, likely indicating a read error. The chain is built from TRBV5-1 and TRBJ2-4, with D perhaps TRBD1 (7 bases). The V gene lost 4 bases and the J gene lost 5 bases, with 10 bases spanning the gap. Germline CDR1 is SGHRS and CDR2 is YFSETQ. This CDR3 is 13 amino acids long. The CDR3 loop reads CASSRRGENIQYL. Written as DNA, the CDR3 is TGCGCCAGCAGCCGCAGGGGGGAAAACATTCAGTACCTC.

A few counts support this clonotype. This sequence joins TRBV9 and TRBJ2-1; D unresolved. V shed 4 bases and J shed 12 bases, with 11 bases lying between them. This CDR3 contains 11 residues. Per the germline V gene, CDR1 is SGDLS and CDR2 is YYNGEE. This CDR3 reads CASSSMWGQFF. The CDR3 DNA reads as TGTGCCAGCAGCTCCATGTGGGGGCAGTTCTTC.

The chain combines TRBV5-6 with TRBJ1-1, with D tentatively TRBD1 (5 bases). CDR3 length equals 15 residues. The V end lost 4 bases, the J end lost 5 bases, and 18 bases lay between the germline ends. The V gene's germline CDR1 is SGHDT and CDR2 YYEEEE. CDR3 sequence reads: CASSLTVGGETEAFF. CDR3 DNA sequence: TGTGCCAGCAGCCTAACGGTGGGGGGAGAAACTGAAGCTTTCTTT.

The rearrangement links TRBV20-1 to TRBJ2-7; D not resolved. Trimming removed 0 bases from V and 2 bases from J, with 14 bases in between. Germline V CDR1 and CDR2: DFQATT, SNEGSKA (reference sequence). This CDR3 contains 15 residues. CDR3 protein: CSARDPGLLAYEQYF. DNA of the CDR3: TGCAGTGCTAGAGATCCCGGGCTATTAGCCTACGAGCAGTACTTC.

This clonotype showed up just a few times. The chain combines TRBV4-1 with TRBJ2-5; 15 bases are shared with TRBD2. The J call may be mistaken, given a closer DNA end match to TRBJ2-7. The CDR3 length is 17 residues. Looked up from germline, CDR1 is MGHRA and CDR2 is YSYEKL. This chain's CDR3 is CASSQRTSGRESSEQYF. CDR3 sequence (DNA): TGCGCCAGCAGCCAAAGGACTAGCGGGAGGGAGTCGTCCGAGCAGTACTTC.

The V and J genes are TRBV10-3 and TRBJ2-7; TRBD2 matches at 9 bases. The J call may be mistaken, given a closer DNA end match to TRBJ2-5. The germline V gene has CDR1 ENHRY and CDR2 SYGVKD. The CDR3 contains 16 residues. CDR3 DNA: TGTGCCATCAGTGAGTCGGCGACTAGCGGCACGGAGACCCAGTACTTC. Its protein is CAISESATSGTETQYF.

This clonotype was observed at least ten times. This chain uses TRBV5-1 with TRBJ2-6, with D hard to call. V was cut by 7 bases and J by 0 bases, with 8 bases left in between. CDR3 length: 14 residues. Germline V gene lookup returns CDR1 SGHRS and CDR2 YFSETQ. The CDR3 region is CASSSSSGANVLTF. The DNA for the CDR3 is TGCGCCAGCTCGTCCAGCTCTGGGGCCAACGTCCTGACTTTC.

This chain joins TRBV28 and TRBJ2-5, with 9 nucleotides matching TRBD2. The J call may be wrong; the DNA end is better matched by TRBJ2-1. Germline lookup yields CDR1 MDHEN and CDR2 SYDVKM. The CDR3 is made up of 13 amino acids. CDR3 coding DNA: TGTGCCAGTAGCGGGAGCCTATCTTGGGAGCAGTTCTTC. Translating it yields CASSGSLSWEQFF.

This chain uses TRBV18 with TRBJ1-1; D may be TRBD1 (5 bases). Germline V gene sequence: CDR1 KGHSH, CDR2 LQKENI. This CDR3 is 14 amino acids long. V lost 5 bases, J lost 1 base, and 11 bases lay in between. CDR3 in DNA: TGTGCCAGCTCATCCGACAGCACGAACACTGAAGCTTTCTTT. This gives the protein CASSSDSTNTEAFF.

This clonotype was counted only a few times. This chain links TRBV6-1 with TRBJ2-1, with 10 bases that match TRBD2. Trimming at V came to 7 bases and at J to 6 bases, leaving 9 bases not matched to a gene. The CDR3 has 15 residues. Germline V gives CDR1 MNHNS, CDR2 SASEGT. The CDR3 DNA follows: TGTGCCAGCACTCTGGGGGCTAGCGGGAGCAATGAGCAGTTCTTC. Translated: CASTLGASGSNEQFF.

This rearrangement joins TRBV20-1 to TRBJ1-6; D is perhaps TRBD1 (5 bases). Germline-derived CDR1 and CDR2 are DFQATT and SNEGSKA (reference sequence). The length of the CDR3 is 13 residues. Trimming took 4 bases from V and 9 from J, leaving 13 bases between them. The CDR3 region is CSATDPGGSPLHF. CDR3 bases: TGCAGTGCTACAGACCCGGGGGGTTCACCCCTCCACTTT.

In this sample, this clonotype turned up a few times. The gene calls are TRBV7-3 and TRBJ2-1; TRBD1 is a possible D gene (6 bases). CDR3 length equals 16 residues. The germline CDR1 and CDR2 sequences are SGHTA and FQGTGA. Trimming removed 5 bases at V and 0 bases at J, with 14 bases between. This chain's CDR3 is CASSPQQGVSYNEQFF. DNA of the CDR3: TGTGCCAGCAGCCCCCAACAGGGAGTCTCCTACAATGAGCAGTTCTTC.

This clonotype was seen at least ten times. This chain joins TRBV28 and TRBJ2-7; a possible D gene is TRBD1 (6 bases). Per germline, CDR1 MDHEN and CDR2 SYDVKM. Trimming pared 4 bases from V and 3 bases from J, leaving 19 bases between. The length of the CDR3 is 16 residues. CDR3 DNA sequence: TGTGCCAGCAGTTCCTACAACCCGGACAGATACTACGAGCAGTACTTC. Amino acid sequence: CASSSYNPDRYYEQYF.